The clone carrying this T cell receptor (beta chain) has ten or more counts. The antigen is undetermined. The entry originates in a study of T cells in Graves' hyperthyroidism and ophthalmopathy. Study conclusions and caveats: Ophthalmopathy was model-predicted a median approximately six months pre-onset.

Germline CDR1 is MNHNS and CDR2 is SASEGT. The CDR3 is made up of 15 amino acids. Trimming removed 6 bases from V and 4 bases from J; junction bases left unmatched: 9. The TCR beta CDR3 regions underwent amplification using RNA transcripts as the source. First-round RT-PCR of the TCR CDR3 relied on the HTBI primer set. TCRdb re-called the multiplex PCR reads through MiXCR, storing one row per CDR3 protein. The table lists 360,000 or so distinct CDR3 sequences, 15% to 20% of them singletons. V usage is TRBV6-1 and J usage is TRBJ1-2, with TRBD1 matching over 9 bases. This receptor was obtained from a woman between 18 and 29 years old with Graves' hyperthyroidism. Source material: blood. The CDR3 DNA follows: TGTGCCAGCAGGAAGGACAGGGGATTGTTCTATGGCTACACCTTC. Its translation is CASRKDRGLFYGYTF.